This TCR beta chain was found in a study of vaccination effects on CD4 cells after COVID-19. Using viral peptide pools, the ViraFEST assay grew out antigen-specific CD4+ T cells prior to sequencing. Cultured cells yielded isolated CD4+ T cells after 10 days. PCR-confirmed SARS-CoV-2 infection occurred in the person between March and December 2020. The method was immunoSEQ multiplex PCR; TCRdb's version includes in-frame clones alone and lacks a portion of them. Of about 45,000 clones listed, under 80% were seen once; the top ten hold roughly 30%. Concerning this clone: What it binds is unknown.

General observations from the study: Convalescent patients were scarce in the study, and it lacked early post-infection timepoints.

The CDR3 is made up of 16 amino acids. The ends were cut back, 5 bases at V and 2 bases at J, with 17 bases in the middle. Germline CDR1 is SGHAT and CDR2 is FQNNGV. The chain joins TRBV11-2 to TRBJ2-3; D not certain. The sample consisted of CD4+ T cells from PBMCs cultured with a peptide pool, taken before COVID-19 vaccination. The clonotype was recovered from a human donor who had a prior SARS-CoV-2 infection. CDR3 bases: TGTGCCAGCAGCACAAGGATCCAATTCAACACAGATACGCAGTATTTT. This encodes CASSTRIQFNTDTQYF.